Listed here is a single T cell receptor (beta chain). The antigen is undetermined. It is unclear where the CDR3 begins or ends on the DNA, so no DNA is shown, and the CDR3 is as TCRdb lists it. TCRdb reprocessed the multiplex PCR reads with MiXCR, giving one entry per CDR3 protein. The table lists fewer than 200,000 distinct CDR3 sequences, approximately 30% of them singletons. This record comes from a study of breast tumors, draining lymph nodes, adjacent tissues. The study, taken as a whole, reports: Tumor TCR diversity was below lymph nodes but above nontumor tissue. The data were judged consistent with most tumor T cells coming from lymph node and expanding in tumor. Compared with basal-like, luminal-like tumors shared significantly more repertoire with nontumor tissue.

In germline, CDR1 is SGHVS, CDR2 FQNEAQ. The CDR3 is 21 amino acids long, termini counted. The lymph nodes were axillary draining lymph nodes from breast cancer patients. The sequencing sample was made of axillary lymph node tissue. This rearrangement joins TRBV7-8 to TRBJ2-7; TRBD1 is taken as the D call from the table, unchecked against the DNA. The origin of this receptor is a female donor with breast cancer. Some clones in this sample may be carry-over from other donors' samples. CDR3 protein: CASSFYICSARVWGQSYEQYF.